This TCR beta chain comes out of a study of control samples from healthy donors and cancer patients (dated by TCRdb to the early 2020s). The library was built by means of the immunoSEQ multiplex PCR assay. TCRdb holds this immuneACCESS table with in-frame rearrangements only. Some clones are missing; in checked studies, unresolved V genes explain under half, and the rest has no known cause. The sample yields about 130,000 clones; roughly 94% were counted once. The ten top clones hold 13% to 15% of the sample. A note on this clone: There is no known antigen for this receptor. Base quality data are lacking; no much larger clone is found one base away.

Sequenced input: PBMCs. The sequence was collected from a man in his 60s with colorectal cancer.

The nucleotide sequence is given as TGTGCCAGCAGTGAACACTCGGACTATGGCTACACCTTC. This translates into CASSEHSDYGYTF. Recombination linked TRBV6-1 to TRBJ1-2, with no confident D gene call. CDR1 and CDR2 were assigned from the germline V gene as MNHNS and SASEGT. Cut back by 2 bases and 3 bases, the V and J ends lie 7 bases apart. Its CDR3 holds 13 amino acids, cysteine through phenylalanine. The entry retains the CDR3 DNA only, 39 bases that are in frame from base 1.